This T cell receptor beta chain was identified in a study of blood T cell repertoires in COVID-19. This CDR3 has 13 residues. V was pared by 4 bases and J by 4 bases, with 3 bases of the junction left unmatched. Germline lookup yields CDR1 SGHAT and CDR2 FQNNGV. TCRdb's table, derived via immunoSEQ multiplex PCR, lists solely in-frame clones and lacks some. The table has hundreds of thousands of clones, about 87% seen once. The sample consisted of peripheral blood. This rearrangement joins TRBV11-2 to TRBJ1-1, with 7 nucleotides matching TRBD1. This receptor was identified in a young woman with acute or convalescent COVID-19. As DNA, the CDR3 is TGTGCCAGCAGCTACAGGGGAGTCACTGAAGCTTTCTTT. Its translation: CASSYRGVTEAFF.